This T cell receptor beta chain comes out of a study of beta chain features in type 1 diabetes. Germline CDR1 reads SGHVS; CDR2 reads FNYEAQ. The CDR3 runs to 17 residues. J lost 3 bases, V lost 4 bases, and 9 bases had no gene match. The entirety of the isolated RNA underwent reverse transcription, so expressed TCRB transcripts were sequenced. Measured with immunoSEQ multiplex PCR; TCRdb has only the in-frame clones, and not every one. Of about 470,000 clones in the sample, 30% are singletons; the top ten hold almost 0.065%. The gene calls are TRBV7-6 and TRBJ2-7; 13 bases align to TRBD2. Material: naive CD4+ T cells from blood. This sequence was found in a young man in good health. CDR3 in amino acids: CASSSPAGLAGDYEQYF. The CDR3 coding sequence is TGTGCCAGCAGCTCTCCGGCCGGACTAGCGGGGGACTACGAGCAGTACTTC.